This T cell receptor (beta chain) comes out of a study of T-cell reconstitution after alpha-beta-depleted transplantation in children. Findings of the study overall: Reportedly, only several hundred clones from non-depleted graft cells drove alpha-beta T-cell counts at about two months. From newly produced T cells came most of the T-cell counts and diversity one year after transplant. Surviving recipient T cells and intrathymic progenitors accounted for some patients' high TCRbeta diversity at day 60.

Unique molecular identifiers were incorporated when the TCRbeta library was constructed. TCRdb re-analysed the PCR reads in MiXCR, keeping a single row per CDR3 protein. The profile shows more than 500,000 distinct CDR3 sequences, approximately 10% of them singletons. This clonotype was detected many times. Its specificity is unknown. The sample here was PBMCs, mostly from graft donor cells, taken 180 days after TCRalphabeta/CD19-depleted stem cell transplant. The sequence was collected from a female patient between 2 and 15 years old who had a stem cell transplant for aplastic anemia, so the T cells may come from the graft donor.

The CDR3 DNA sequence: TGTGCCAGCAGTCGGGACCCCTACGAGCAGTACGTC. Translation: CASSRDPYEQYV. V and J are TRBV28 and TRBJ2-7; possibly TRBD1 or TRBD2 for D (5 bases each). The CDR3 has 12 residues. Germline lookup yields CDR1 MDHEN and CDR2 SYDVKM. V lost 5 bases and J 2 bases, leaving 7 bases between the germline ends.